Each of the 18 T cell receptor beta chains below was sequenced from the same sample in a study of CD8 T cells in ankylosing spondylitis. Overall study findings and caveats: Seemingly distinctive of ankylosing spondylitis blood was a TCR beta motif formed by eight highly homologous variants.

These receptors' targets are unknown. TCRdb processed the 5' RACE reads anew with MiXCR; each CDR3 protein has one entry. The sample includes about 840,000 distinct CDR3 sequences, roughly 12% of them seen just once. The sample taken for sequencing was blood, either unsorted or a sorted T cell fraction (not recorded which). The receptors derive from a male donor with ankylosing spondylitis.

The CDR3 nucleotides read TGCAGTGCTAGCAAAGGGGGCAACGAAAAACTGTTTTTT. Translated: CSASKGGNEKLFF. The rearrangement uses TRBV20-1 and TRBJ1-4; 7 positions match TRBD1. The CDR3 runs to 13 residues. Losses at the gene ends were 3 bases for V and 8 bases for J; bases not matched to a gene: 6. The germline V gene has CDR1 DFQATT and CDR2 SNEGSKA (reference sequence).

This clonotype showed up many times. The chain recombines TRBV7-2 with TRBJ1-2; no reliable D call. Trimming removed 2 bases from V and 4 bases from J, with 8 bases in between. This CDR3 has 13 residues. The germline V gene encodes CDR1 SGHTA and CDR2 FQGNSA. For the CDR3, the DNA is TGTGCCAGCAGCTTAACCTGGGCCTATGGCTACACCTTC. Encoded protein: CASSLTWAYGYTF.

This clonotype was recorded a few times. The chain's CDR3 is CASSTGTGQETQYF. For the CDR3, the DNA is TGTGCCAGCAGCACCGGGACAGGTCAAGAGACCCAGTACTTC. The chain uses TRBV6-1 and TRBJ2-5; 8 nucleotides agree with TRBD1. The CDR3 is 14 residues long. Germline-derived CDR1 and CDR2 are MNHNS and SASEGT. With V trimmed by 6 bases and J by 2 bases, 5 bases remained unmatched.

This clonotype came up a few times. The V gene is TRBV27, the J gene TRBJ2-3, with D perhaps TRBD1 or TRBD2 (5 bases each). There are 15 residues in the CDR3. CDR1 is MNHEY, CDR2 SMNVEV, per germline (reference sequence). V lost 6 bases to trimming and J lost 1 base, with 14 bases between them. The CDR3 DNA sequence: TGTGCCAGCAGACCCGGGACCGCCGGCACAGATACGCAGTATTTT. Protein product: CASRPGTAGTDTQYF.

This clonotype was seen repeatedly, ten times or more. This chain joins TRBV20-1 and TRBJ2-3; D possibly corresponds to TRBD2 (7 bases). Germline CDR1 is DFQATT and CDR2 is SNEGSKA (reference sequence). V was trimmed by 7 bases and J by 1 base, leaving 15 bases between them. The CDR3 is made up of 14 amino acids. This CDR3 is CSGQERGRTDTQYF. In nucleotides, the CDR3 is TGCAGTGGACAGGAGCGGGGCCGCACAGATACGCAGTATTTT.

This clonotype was counted between two and nine times. The chain carries TRBV5-1 and TRBJ1-2; D is uncertain. V dropped 4 bases and J dropped 8 bases, with 15 bases sitting between them. Germline values: CDR1 SGHRS, CDR2 YFSETQ. The CDR3 runs to 13 residues. The CDR3 loop is CASSPEGSGGYTF. As DNA, the CDR3 is TGCGCCAGCAGCCCCGAGGGATCGGGAGGCTACACCTTC.

In this sample, this clonotype turned up many times. The CDR3 sequence is CSVERRAFNYGYTF. The CDR3 DNA is TGCAGCGTTGAACGGAGGGCGTTTAACTATGGCTACACCTTC. V gene TRBV29-1 combines with J gene TRBJ1-2, with unresolved D. Germline CDR1 SQVTM, CDR2 ANQGSEA. CDR3 size: 14 residues. The V gene lost 2 bases and the J gene lost 1 base, with 11 bases spanning the gap.

This clonotype was seen many times. The V and J genes are TRBV7-2 and TRBJ1-2; a possible D gene is TRBD1 (5 bases). V was trimmed by 1 base and J by 7 bases, leaving 7 bases between them. The CDR3 totals 12 residues. In germline, CDR1 is SGHTA, CDR2 FQGNSA. The CDR3 loop reads CASSLEQGGYTF. Here the CDR3 DNA reads TGTGCCAGCAGCTTAGAGCAGGGTGGCTACACCTTC.

This clonotype was observed at least ten times. This rearrangement joins TRBV12-3 or TRBV12-4 to TRBJ2-5; D ambiguous. The CDR3 extends over 11 amino acids. Trimming took 5 bases from V and 5 from J, leaving 6 bases between them. The CDR3 loop reads CASSMAETQYF. The DNA for the CDR3 is TGTGCCAGCAGTATGGCCGAGACCCAGTACTTC.

The CDR3 nucleotides read TGTGCCAGCAGAAACAGGGATCTTGGGGCCAACGTCCTGACTTTC. Protein sequence: CASRNRDLGANVLTF. The V gene is TRBV3-1, the J gene TRBJ2-6, with D perhaps TRBD1 (6 bases). Germline V CDR1 and CDR2: LGHDT, YNNKEL (reference sequence). V shed 6 bases and J shed 3 bases, with 12 bases lying between them. The CDR3 is 15 amino acids.

This chain links TRBV7-6 with TRBJ1-4; a possible D gene is TRBD1 (6 bases). V dropped 3 bases and J dropped 3 bases, with 14 bases sitting between them. Germline V gene data show CDR1 as SGHVS and CDR2 as FNYEAQ. The CDR3 covers 16 residues. This chain's CDR3 is CASSFRAGVPNEKLFF. The CDR3 region has the DNA TGTGCCAGCAGCTTTCGGGCAGGGGTCCCTAATGAAAAACTGTTTTTT.

This clonotype was detected many times. At one end, the junction sequence differs from germline, possibly due to a read error. The rearrangement links TRBV7-7 to TRBJ1-1, with D unclear. This CDR3 is 13 amino acids long. Germline CDR1 and CDR2: SSHAT and FNYEAQ (reference sequence). CDR3 amino acids: CASSSSMNTEAFF. The CDR3 DNA is TGTGCTAGCAGCTCGTCCATGAACACTGAAGCTTTCTTT.

The rearrangement joins TRBV4-2 to TRBJ2-1; D possibly corresponds to TRBD2 (6 bases). The CDR3 is made up of 15 amino acids. V shed 4 bases and J shed 4 bases, with 14 bases lying between them. CDR1 and CDR2 (germline): LGHNA, YNFKEQ. The CDR3: CASSPVGRDYNEQFF. DNA for the CDR3: TGTGCCAGCAGCCCCGTGGGGCGGGATTACAATGAGCAGTTCTTC.

This clonotype was picked up many times. The V gene is TRBV4-3, the J gene TRBJ2-7, with 8 bases matching TRBD1. The CDR3 has 15 residues. With V trimmed by 4 bases and J by 2 bases, 7 bases remained unmatched. CDR1 is LGHNA and CDR2 is YSLEER in the germline V gene. As DNA, the CDR3 is TGCGCCAGCAGCCGCGGACAGGGAGACACCTACGAGCAGTACTTC. This encodes CASSRGQGDTYEQYF.

There are a few counts of this clonotype. The chain has TRBV5-1 and TRBJ2-7; 7 bases fit TRBD1. The CDR3 has 14 residues. The junction had 3 bases not matched to a gene; V was cut back by 3 bases and J by 0 bases. The germline gives CDR1 SGHRS, CDR2 YFSETQ. The CDR3 DNA sequence: TGCGCCAGCAGCTGGGACAGCGGCTCCTACGAGCAGTACTTC. This codes for CASSWDSGSYEQYF.

V and J are TRBV11-2 and TRBJ2-5; no clear D. CDR3 length equals 14 residues. The V gene lost 1 base and the J gene lost 4 bases, with 10 bases spanning the gap. CDR1 and CDR2 (germline): SGHAT, FQNNGV. CDR3 loop: CASSLAPRGETQYF. The CDR3 nucleotides read TGTGCCAGCAGCTTAGCCCCGCGCGGAGAGACCCAGTACTTC.

The J gene is TRBJ2-1, the V gene TRBV28, with D perhaps TRBD1 (6 bases). There are 12 residues in the CDR3. Germline values: CDR1 MDHEN, CDR2 SYDVKM. V lost 3 bases, J lost 15 bases, and 15 bases lay in between. Written as DNA, the CDR3 is TGTGCCAGCAGTTTGAGTCAGGGGCGCCTGTTCTTC. Translation: CASSLSQGRLFF.

The CDR3 DNA sequence: TGTGCCAGCAGCGCCAGACACGGAACGGATCAGCCCCAGCATTTT. Its translation: CASSARHGTDQPQHF. The genes are TRBV7-2 and TRBJ1-5; no clear D gene. The germline V gene encodes CDR1 SGHTA and CDR2 FQGNSA. CDR3 length equals 15 residues. V lost 5 bases, J lost 5 bases, and 16 bases lay in between.